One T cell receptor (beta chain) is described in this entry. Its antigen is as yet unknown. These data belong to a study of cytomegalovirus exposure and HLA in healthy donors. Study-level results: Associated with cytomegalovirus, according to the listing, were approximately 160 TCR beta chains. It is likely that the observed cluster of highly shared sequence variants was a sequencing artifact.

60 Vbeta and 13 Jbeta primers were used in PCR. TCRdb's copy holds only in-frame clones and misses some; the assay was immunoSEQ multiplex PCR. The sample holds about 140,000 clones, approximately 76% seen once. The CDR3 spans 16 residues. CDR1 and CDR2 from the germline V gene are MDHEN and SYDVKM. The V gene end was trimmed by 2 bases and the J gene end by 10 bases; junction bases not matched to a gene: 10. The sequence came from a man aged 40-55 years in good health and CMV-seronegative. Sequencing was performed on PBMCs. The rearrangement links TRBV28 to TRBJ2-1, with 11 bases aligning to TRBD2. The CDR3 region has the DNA TGTGCCAGCAGTTTACATAGCGGGGGGGTGGGCCCCGAGCAGTTCTTC. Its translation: CASSLHSGGVGPEQFF. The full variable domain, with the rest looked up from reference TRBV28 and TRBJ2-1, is DVKVTQSSRYLVKRTGEKVFLECVQDMDHENMFWYRQDPGLGLRLIYFSYDVKMKEKGDIPEGYSVSREKKERFSLILESASTNQTSMYLCASSLHSGGVGPEQFFGPGTRLTVL.